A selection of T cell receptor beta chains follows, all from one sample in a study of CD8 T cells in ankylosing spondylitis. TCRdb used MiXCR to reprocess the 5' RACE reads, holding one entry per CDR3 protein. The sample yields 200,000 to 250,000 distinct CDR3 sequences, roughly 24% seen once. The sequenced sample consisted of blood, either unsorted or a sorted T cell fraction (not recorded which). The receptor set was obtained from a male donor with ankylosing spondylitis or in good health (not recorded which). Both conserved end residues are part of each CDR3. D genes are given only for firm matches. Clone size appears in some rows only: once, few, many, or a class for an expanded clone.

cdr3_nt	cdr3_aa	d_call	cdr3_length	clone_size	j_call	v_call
TGTGCCAGCAGGGGGACTAGCTCGGATACGCAGTATTTT	CASRGTSSDTQYF	TRBD2	13	many	TRBJ2-3	TRBV6-2/TRBV6-3
TGCAGTGCTAGAAGGGCGGGAGTTGCGGGAGAGACCCAGTACTTC	CSARRAGVAGETQYF	TRBD2	15	few	TRBJ2-5	TRBV20-1
TGCGCCAGCAGCTTGATGGACAGCCTCAAACAGCCCCAGCATTTT	CASSLMDSLKQPQHF	.	15	.	TRBJ1-5	TRBV5-1
TGTGCCAGCAGCCCATTAACAGGGGGCGCGACTGAAGCTTTCTTT	CASSPLTGGATEAFF	TRBD1	15	many	TRBJ1-1	TRBV4-2
TGCAGTGCTAGAGGGACAAACCACAATCAGCCCCAGCATTTT	CSARGTNHNQPQHF	.	14	.	TRBJ1-5	TRBV20-1
TGTGCCAGCTCAAAAAATGAGGGTCGAGAGACCCAGTACTTC	CASSKNEGRETQYF	.	14	many	TRBJ2-5	TRBV18
TGTGCCAGCAGTTACCCAGAAGGATCACCCCTCCACTTT	CASSYPEGSPLHF	.	13	.	TRBJ1-6	TRBV6-5
TGTGCCAGCAGAACTAGCGGGAGCTCCTACGAGCAGTACTTC	CASRTSGSSYEQYF	TRBD2	14	many	TRBJ2-7	TRBV6-1
TGTGCCAGCAGTAAGGACCCGACATCTCGCGAGCAGTACTTC	CASSKDPTSREQYF	.	14	many	TRBJ2-7	TRBV6-2/TRBV6-3
TGTGCCAGCAGCCCCCCTCAGGGGGGTGGAGAAAAACTGTTTTTT	CASSPPQGGGEKLFF	TRBD1	15	few	TRBJ1-4	TRBV3-1
TGTGCCAGCAGCCGATATTTCGGGGACGATCAGCCCCAGCATTTT	CASSRYFGDDQPQHF	.	15	.	TRBJ1-5	TRBV12-3/TRBV12-4
TGTGCCAGCAGCTCCCCGAAGACAGGCGCCATTCAGTACTTC	CASSSPKTGAIQYF	.	14	many	TRBJ2-4	TRBV6-1
TGTGCCAGCAGCCTTTTCCGGGACAGGGGCTACGAGCAGTACTTC	CASSLFRDRGYEQYF	TRBD1	15	.	TRBJ2-7	TRBV3-1
TGTGCCAGCAGTTTAGGAAGCACAGGGGCGAGCAATCAGCCCCAGCATTTT	CASSLGSTGASNQPQHF	TRBD1	17	few	TRBJ1-5	TRBV12-3/TRBV12-4
TGTGCCAGCAGCTTAATGACTAGCGGGAGTAATGAGCAGTTCTTC	CASSLMTSGSNEQFF	TRBD2	15	.	TRBJ2-1	TRBV7-2
TGTGCCAGCAGCTTAGATCCAGGCCAAAACATTCAGTACTTC	CASSLDPGQNIQYF	.	14	many	TRBJ2-4	TRBV7-2
TGTGCCAGCAGTGACAGCGGTAACTATGGCTACACCTTC	CASSDSGNYGYTF	.	13	few	TRBJ1-2	TRBV25-1
TGTGCCACCAGTGATGAAGCGCCGGGACAGGGTGGGAATGAGCAGTTCTTC	CATSDEAPGQGGNEQFF	TRBD1	17	.	TRBJ2-1	TRBV24-1
TGTGCCAGCAGTTTATTTGGACGTAGGGCCAGCAAGAACACTGAAGCTTTCTTT	CASSLFGRRASKNTEAFF	.	18	few	TRBJ1-1	TRBV27
TGTGCCAGCAGCTCCCAGCGGGAAGAGCAGTTCTTC	CASSSQREEQFF	TRBD2	12	few	TRBJ2-1	TRBV11-2
TGTGCCAGCAGCCAAGTATCGGCCTATGGCTACACCTTC	CASSQVSAYGYTF	.	13	many	TRBJ1-2	TRBV4-2
TGTGCCATCAGTGAGAAGGCCACCTACGAGCAGTACTTC	CAISEKATYEQYF	.	13	many	TRBJ2-7	TRBV10-3
TGTGCCAGCAGCCTAGGCGGGAGAAACATTCAGTACTTC	CASSLGGRNIQYF	TRBD2	13	.	TRBJ2-4	TRBV12-3/TRBV12-4
TGTGCCAGCAGCCGTACCGGGACGATAAGCTCCTACAATGAGCAGTTCTTC	CASSRTGTISSYNEQFF	.	17	.	TRBJ2-1	TRBV6-1
TGTGCCAGCAGTACGGGGACTAGCGGGAGCTGGAACTTC	CASSTGTSGSWNF	TRBD2	13	.	TRBJ2-7	TRBV6-1
TGTGCCAGCACCGCGGATAGGGGCGGGAGCTCCGTCCCCGAGCAGTTCTTC	CASTADRGGSSVPEQFF	TRBD2	17	few	TRBJ2-1	TRBV12-3/TRBV12-4
TGCGCCAGCAGCTTGGTAGGACCAGGAGATACGCAGTATTTT	CASSLVGPGDTQYF	.	14	many	TRBJ2-3	TRBV5-1
TGCAGCGTTGAATCCGGGACTCTCGAGCAGTACTTC	CSVESGTLEQYF	.	12	many	TRBJ2-7	TRBV29-1
TGTGCCAGCAGTTTAGACGGGAGTGTTGGAGATACGCAGTATTTT	CASSLDGSVGDTQYF	.	15	.	TRBJ2-3	TRBV12-3/TRBV12-4
TGCGCCAGCAGCCAAGATATCACCCCCAGGGGGGAGCAGTACTTC	CASSQDITPRGEQYF	TRBD1	15	.	TRBJ2-7	TRBV4-3
TGTGCCAGCAGCTTAGTATTGAGCACAGATACGCAGTATTTT	CASSLVLSTDTQYF	.	14	.	TRBJ2-3	TRBV11-2
TGCGCCAGCAGCTTGGTCCAGGCCAACCTGGAAGCTTTCTTT	CASSLVQANLEAFF	.	14	many	TRBJ1-1	TRBV5-1
TGTGCCAGCAGCTTAAGGGGACAGGGGGGATATTCTAATGAAAAACTGTTTTTT	CASSLRGQGGYSNEKLFF	TRBD1	18	many	TRBJ1-4	TRBV11-2
TGCAGTGCTAGGGGGGGGACGACATCCTACGAGCAGTACTTC	CSARGGTTSYEQYF	TRBD2	14	.	TRBJ2-7	TRBV20-1
TGTGCCAGCAGTTTGCTTCCCGGTGAGCAGTTCTTC	CASSLLPGEQFF	.	12	few	TRBJ2-1	TRBV27
TGTGCCAGCAGCTTAGCCTATGGCTACACCTTC	CASSLAYGYTF	.	11	many	TRBJ1-2	TRBV7-9
TGTGCCATCAACACGGACCCTTTAAACACAGATACGCAGTATTTT	CAINTDPLNTDTQYF	.	15	many	TRBJ2-3	TRBV10-3
TGCGCCAGCAGCTTCAGAGGGCCGGGCACAGATACGCAGTATTTT	CASSFRGPGTDTQYF	.	15	many	TRBJ2-3	TRBV5-1
TGCGCCAGCAGAGCCGGCGCCGACAATGAGCAGTTCTTC	CASRAGADNEQFF	.	13	.	TRBJ2-1	TRBV5-1